This is a list of T cell receptor beta chains from one sample in a study of T cell repertoires in cytomegalovirus infection. TCRdb independently ran MiXCR on the reads; one entry per CDR3 protein. This table has some 940,000 distinct CDR3 sequences, around 32% appearing once. Their antigen targets remain unknown. Source: cultured CD8+ T cells from PBMCs, taken from culture after CMV antigen stimulation. These receptor sequences come from a human donor in good health (CMV status not recorded). Some clones in this sample may be carry-over from other donors' samples. Both conserved end residues are part of each CDR3. D genes are given only for firm matches. Size is stated for part of the rows, as once, few or many counts, or as a class when the clone is expanded.

d_call: -; j_call: TRBJ1-1; clone_size: few; v_call: TRBV7-9; cdr3_aa: CASSLPTSAAFF; cdr3_nt: TGTGCCAGCAGCCTCCCGACAAGCGCAGCTTTCTTT
d_call: TRBD2; j_call: TRBJ2-1; clone_size: few; v_call: TRBV7-9; cdr3_aa: CASSWTRSTGEQFF; cdr3_nt: TGTGCCAGCAGCTGGACTAGATCGACGGGTGAGCAGTTCTTC
d_call: -; j_call: TRBJ1-1; clone_size: -; v_call: TRBV6-1; cdr3_aa: CVSNRKGFTEAFF; cdr3_nt: TGTGTCAGCAATAGGAAAGGGTTCACTGAAGCTTTCTTT
d_call: TRBD2; j_call: TRBJ2-4; clone_size: -; v_call: TRBV7-8; cdr3_aa: CASSLRLAGGPPSQNIQYF; cdr3_nt: TGTGCCAGCAGCTTAAGACTAGCGGGGGGCCCACCCTCCCAAAACATTCAGTACTTC
d_call: -; j_call: TRBJ2-7; clone_size: -; v_call: TRBV4-1; cdr3_aa: CASSQDSAEIHYEQYF; cdr3_nt: TGCGCCAGCAGCCAAGATTCGGCAGAGATTCACTACGAGCAGTACTTC
d_call: TRBD2; j_call: TRBJ2-7; clone_size: -; v_call: TRBV2; cdr3_aa: CASSGGGARFEQYF; cdr3_nt: TGTGCCAGCAGTGGCGGGGGGGCTCGGTTTGAGCAGTACTTC
d_call: -; j_call: TRBJ1-4; clone_size: -; v_call: TRBV19; cdr3_aa: CASSMAGYLLGKLFF; cdr3_nt: TGTGCCAGTAGTATGGCAGGCTACCTTTTGGGAAAACTGTTTTTT
d_call: -; j_call: TRBJ2-7; clone_size: many; v_call: TRBV6-1; cdr3_aa: CASVGTPSYEQYF; cdr3_nt: TGTGCCAGCGTTGGGACCCCCTCCTACGAGCAGTACTTC
d_call: -; j_call: TRBJ2-3; clone_size: many; v_call: TRBV12-3/TRBV12-4; cdr3_aa: CASSFSATDTQYF; cdr3_nt: TGTGCCAGCAGTTTTTCGGCCACAGATACGCAGTATTTT
d_call: -; j_call: TRBJ2-1; clone_size: few; v_call: TRBV14; cdr3_aa: CASSSSDPRLYNEQFF; cdr3_nt: TGTGCCAGCAGCTCGTCGGACCCAAGACTTTACAATGAGCAGTTCTTC
d_call: -; j_call: TRBJ1-5; clone_size: -; v_call: TRBV18; cdr3_aa: CASSPRVDQPQHF; cdr3_nt: TGTGCCAGCTCACCACGGGTGGATCAGCCCCAGCATTTT
d_call: -; j_call: TRBJ2-3; clone_size: many; v_call: TRBV6-6; cdr3_aa: CASRRDERGTDTQYF; cdr3_nt: TGTGCCAGCAGAAGGGACGAGCGGGGCACAGATACGCAGTATTTT
d_call: -; j_call: TRBJ1-1; clone_size: many; v_call: TRBV7-9; cdr3_aa: CASSPSVNTEAFF; cdr3_nt: TGTGCCAGCAGCCCATCAGTGAACACTGAAGCTTTCTTT
d_call: -; j_call: TRBJ1-2; clone_size: many; v_call: TRBV7-6; cdr3_aa: CASSPLAGDGYTF; cdr3_nt: TGTGCCAGCAGCCCCCTGGCAGGGGATGGCTACACCTTC
d_call: -; j_call: TRBJ2-7; clone_size: few; v_call: TRBV10-1; cdr3_aa: CASSERQDRRNEQYF; cdr3_nt: TGCGCCAGCAGTGAGAGACAAGATAGGAGAAACGAGCAGTACTTC
d_call: -; j_call: TRBJ1-2; clone_size: few; v_call: TRBV7-9; cdr3_aa: CATNLAGGYTF; cdr3_nt: TGTGCCACGAATCTTGCTGGAGGCTACACCTTC
d_call: -; j_call: TRBJ1-5; clone_size: few; v_call: TRBV6-2/TRBV6-3; cdr3_aa: CASSTDRVNQPQHF; cdr3_nt: TGTGCCAGCAGCACTGACAGAGTCAATCAGCCCCAGCATTTT
d_call: -; j_call: TRBJ2-2; clone_size: few; v_call: TRBV7-6; cdr3_aa: CASSLALSGSTGELFF; cdr3_nt: TGTGCCAGCAGCTTAGCGCTTTCAGGGAGCACCGGGGAGCTGTTTTTT
d_call: -; j_call: TRBJ2-3; clone_size: few; v_call: TRBV7-9; cdr3_aa: CALTAGGEYTDTQYF; cdr3_nt: TGTGCCCTCACCGCGGGCGGGGAATACACAGATACGCAGTATTTT
d_call: TRBD1; j_call: TRBJ1-2; clone_size: many; v_call: TRBV5-1; cdr3_aa: CASSSSDREFDYGYTF; cdr3_nt: TGCGCCAGCAGCTCTTCGGACAGGGAGTTCGACTATGGCTACACCTTC
d_call: -; j_call: TRBJ2-5; clone_size: -; v_call: TRBV7-9; cdr3_aa: CASGSGGGRTQYF; cdr3_nt: TGTGCCAGCGGCTCTGGCGGGGGCCGGACCCAGTACTTC
d_call: -; j_call: TRBJ1-1; clone_size: -; v_call: TRBV12-3/TRBV12-4; cdr3_aa: CANSSGTPAFF; cdr3_nt: TGTGCCAACAGCTCGGGGACTCCAGCTTTCTTT
d_call: -; j_call: TRBJ2-1; clone_size: -; v_call: TRBV7-9; cdr3_aa: CASSPGASGSGEQFF; cdr3_nt: TGTGCCAGCAGCCCCGGGGCCAGCGGTTCAGGGGAGCAGTTCTTC
d_call: -; j_call: TRBJ1-2; clone_size: many; v_call: TRBV12-3/TRBV12-4; cdr3_aa: CASSLGGSLYGYTF; cdr3_nt: TGTGCCAGCAGTTTAGGAGGGAGCCTCTATGGCTACACCTTC
d_call: -; j_call: TRBJ1-1; clone_size: -; v_call: TRBV5-5; cdr3_aa: CASSLNSGWGTEAFF; cdr3_nt: TGTGCCAGCAGCTTGAATTCGGGTTGGGGCACTGAAGCTTTCTTT
d_call: TRBD2; j_call: TRBJ2-1; clone_size: many; v_call: TRBV11-1; cdr3_aa: CASSLSGGERSEQFF; cdr3_nt: TGTGCCAGCAGTCTTAGCGGGGGGGAAAGGAGTGAGCAGTTCTTC
d_call: -; j_call: TRBJ2-2; clone_size: -; v_call: TRBV6-6; cdr3_aa: CASSYSTRGNEGLTGELFF; cdr3_nt: TGTGCCAGCAGTTACTCTACAAGGGGGAATGAGGGCCTCACCGGGGAGCTGTTTTTT
d_call: -; j_call: TRBJ2-2; clone_size: -; v_call: TRBV10-3; cdr3_aa: CAITRGGELFF; cdr3_nt: TGTGCCATCACACGCGGCGGGGAGCTGTTTTTT
d_call: -; j_call: TRBJ2-3; clone_size: -; v_call: TRBV20-1; cdr3_aa: CSAATPFGLSTDTQYF; cdr3_nt: TGCAGTGCTGCCACACCCTTCGGACTGAGCACAGATACGCAGTATTTT
d_call: TRBD2; j_call: TRBJ2-5; clone_size: few; v_call: TRBV6-6; cdr3_aa: CASTWRALAVAETQYF; cdr3_nt: TGTGCCAGCACCTGGAGGGCACTAGCGGTGGCGGAGACCCAGTACTTC
d_call: TRBD1; j_call: TRBJ2-1; clone_size: -; v_call: TRBV6-2/TRBV6-3; cdr3_aa: CASSYSTGGGYYNEQFF; cdr3_nt: TGTGCCAGCAGTTACTCGACAGGGGGCGGATATTACAATGAGCAGTTCTTC
d_call: -; j_call: TRBJ1-1; clone_size: few; v_call: TRBV20-1; cdr3_aa: CSARDPGGFRAFF; cdr3_nt: TGCAGTGCTAGAGATCCGGGTGGGTTCAGAGCTTTCTTT
d_call: -; j_call: TRBJ2-7; clone_size: -; v_call: TRBV7-9; cdr3_aa: CVSSPGQGRNSYEQYF; cdr3_nt: TGTGTCAGCAGCCCTGGGCAGGGGCGAAACTCCTACGAGCAGTACTTC
d_call: TRBD1; j_call: TRBJ2-2; clone_size: few; v_call: TRBV4-1; cdr3_aa: CASSHTGDRELFF; cdr3_nt: TGCGCCAGCAGCCATACAGGGGATCGGGAGCTGTTTTTT
d_call: -; j_call: TRBJ2-1; clone_size: -; v_call: TRBV7-9; cdr3_aa: CASSLRYAEQFF; cdr3_nt: TGTGCCAGCAGCCTCAGGTACGCTGAGCAGTTCTTC
d_call: -; j_call: TRBJ1-1; clone_size: -; v_call: TRBV7-2; cdr3_aa: CASSLASGSEAFF; cdr3_nt: TGTGCCAGCAGCTTAGCGTCCGGATCTGAAGCTTTCTTT
d_call: -; j_call: TRBJ2-3; clone_size: -; v_call: TRBV6-1; cdr3_aa: CASYPGGTDTQYF; cdr3_nt: TGTGCCAGCTACCCAGGGGGCACAGATACGCAGTATTTT
d_call: TRBD2; j_call: TRBJ2-1; clone_size: -; v_call: TRBV7-4; cdr3_aa: CASSRGRGGDNEQFF; cdr3_nt: TGTGCCAGCAGCCGAGGGCGGGGGGGGGACAATGAGCAGTTCTTC
d_call: -; j_call: TRBJ2-3; clone_size: -; v_call: TRBV7-6; cdr3_aa: CASSLDGGAGADTQYF; cdr3_nt: TGTGCCAGCAGCTTAGACGGGGGCGCAGGGGCAGATACGCAGTATTTT
d_call: TRBD2; j_call: TRBJ2-7; clone_size: few; v_call: TRBV14; cdr3_aa: CASSASGGRYEQYF; cdr3_nt: TGTGCCAGCAGTGCTTCGGGGGGGAGGTACGAGCAGTACTTC
d_call: -; j_call: TRBJ2-1; clone_size: few; v_call: TRBV4-1; cdr3_aa: CASSAAMRSLYNEQFF; cdr3_nt: TGCGCCAGCAGCGCCGCCATGCGAAGCCTATACAATGAGCAGTTCTTC
d_call: -; j_call: TRBJ1-2; clone_size: -; v_call: TRBV7-2; cdr3_aa: CASSPSSNPYGYTF; cdr3_nt: TGTGCCAGCAGCCCGTCCTCAAACCCCTATGGCTACACCTTC
d_call: -; j_call: TRBJ2-1; clone_size: few; v_call: TRBV4-2; cdr3_aa: CASSQERGALYNEQFF; cdr3_nt: TGTGCCAGCAGCCAAGAGAGGGGGGCCTTATACAATGAGCAGTTCTTC
d_call: TRBD1; j_call: TRBJ2-4; clone_size: -; v_call: TRBV5-6; cdr3_aa: CASSSGTEGNIQYF; cdr3_nt: TGTGCCAGCAGCTCCGGGACAGAGGGAAACATTCAGTACTTC
d_call: TRBD2; j_call: TRBJ2-1; clone_size: few; v_call: TRBV5-1; cdr3_aa: CASSRPGGNEQFF; cdr3_nt: TGCGCCAGCAGCAGGCCGGGGGGGAATGAGCAGTTCTTC
d_call: -; j_call: TRBJ1-1; clone_size: few; v_call: TRBV5-1; cdr3_aa: CASSLGRGIRTEAFF; cdr3_nt: TGCGCCAGCAGCTTAGGTCGGGGGATTCGTACTGAAGCTTTCTTT
d_call: -; j_call: TRBJ2-3; clone_size: few; v_call: TRBV12-3/TRBV12-4; cdr3_aa: CASSPTGRTDTQYF; cdr3_nt: TGTGCCAGCAGCCCGACAGGGAGGACAGATACGCAGTATTTT
d_call: -; j_call: TRBJ1-1; clone_size: -; v_call: TRBV5-4; cdr3_aa: CASSPRGAGTEAFF; cdr3_nt: TGTGCCAGCAGCCCCAGGGGTGCCGGAACTGAAGCTTTCTTT
d_call: -; j_call: TRBJ2-5; clone_size: -; v_call: TRBV12-3/TRBV12-4; cdr3_aa: CASSHRHFQETQYF; cdr3_nt: TGTGCCAGCAGTCACCGACACTTCCAAGAGACCCAGTACTTC
d_call: TRBD1; j_call: TRBJ1-6; clone_size: -; v_call: TRBV6-5; cdr3_aa: CASRRTGYGQGNSPLHF; cdr3_nt: TGTGCCAGCAGAAGGACCGGATACGGACAGGGAAATTCACCCCTCCACTTT
d_call: TRBD1; j_call: TRBJ2-1; clone_size: few; v_call: TRBV6-2/TRBV6-3; cdr3_aa: CASSRPDFNRGPSSYNEQFF; cdr3_nt: TGTGCCAGCAGTCGCCCCGATTTTAACAGGGGGCCGAGCTCCTACAATGAGCAGTTCTTC
d_call: -; j_call: TRBJ2-2; clone_size: -; v_call: TRBV5-4; cdr3_aa: CASSSGHGNTGELFF; cdr3_nt: TGTGCCAGCAGTTCGGGACATGGTAACACCGGGGAGCTGTTTTTT
d_call: -; j_call: TRBJ2-6; clone_size: -; v_call: TRBV6-5; cdr3_aa: CASSSNGRDPGANVLTF; cdr3_nt: TGTGCCAGCAGTTCGAATGGCAGGGACCCTGGGGCCAACGTCCTGACTTTC